A selection of T cell receptor beta chains follows, all from one sample in a study of blood T cell repertoires in COVID-19. Generated by immunoSEQ multiplex PCR, the TCRdb table keeps only in-frame clones and is missing some. The repertoire holds about 84,000 clones, with around 80% as singletons. The source material was peripheral blood. These receptors were taken from an older man with acute or convalescent COVID-19. The CDR3 runs from the conserved cysteine through the conserved F or W. A D gene is named only where the DNA matches it firmly. Some rows mark clone size as missing; the rest say once, few, many or name a class of expanded clone.

V gene	clone size	J gene	D gene	CDR3 protein	CDR3 DNA
TRBV2	NA	TRBJ2-1	NA	CASTNRNEQFF	TGTGCCAGCACAAACAGGAATGAGCAGTTCTTC
TRBV11-2	once	TRBJ2-3	TRBD1	CASSFQGAPDTQYF	TGTGCCAGCAGCTTTCAGGGGGCCCCAGATACGCAGTATTTT
TRBV28	NA	TRBJ2-1	TRBD1	CASWERQGEQFF	TGTGCCAGTTGGGAGCGACAGGGTGAGCAGTTCTTC
TRBV9	NA	TRBJ2-2	NA	CASSVGETGELFF	TGTGCCAGCAGCGTAGGAGAGACCGGGGAGCTGTTTTTT
TRBV3-1/TRBV3-2	NA	TRBJ1-2	TRBD1	CASSQFQGDGYTF	TGTGCCAGCAGCCAATTCCAGGGGGACGGCTACACCTTC
TRBV6-5	NA	TRBJ1-1	NA	CASNIQGNTEAFF	TGTGCCAGCAACATACAGGGGAACACTGAAGCTTTCTTT
TRBV29-1	once	TRBJ2-7	TRBD2	CSVLGTSGEQYF	TGCAGCGTCCTAGGGACTAGCGGCGAGCAGTACTTC
TRBV6-1	NA	TRBJ2-3	NA	CASSEYSSGDTQYF	TGTGCCAGCAGTGAATACTCGTCAGGAGATACGCAGTATTTT
TRBV7-3	NA	TRBJ2-3	NA	CASSLTSVSTDTQYF	TGTGCCAGCAGCTTAACTAGCGTTAGCACAGATACGCAGTATTTT
TRBV3-1/TRBV3-2	NA	TRBJ2-5	TRBD2	CASSHSGRVGNQETQYF	TGTGCCAGCAGCCACTCGGGGAGGGTGGGTAATCAAGAGACCCAGTACTTC
TRBV28	NA	TRBJ2-7	NA	CASNTLFTGEVHEQYF	TGTGCCAGTAATACCCTCTTCACGGGGGAAGTCCACGAGCAGTACTTC
TRBV5-1	NA	TRBJ2-1	TRBD2	CASSLTSGVYNEQFF	TGCGCCAGCAGCTTGACTAGCGGGGTCTACAATGAGCAGTTCTTC
TRBV2	NA	TRBJ1-5	NA	CASSEGRGSLTQPQHF	TGTGCCAGCAGTGAAGGGCGGGGCAGTTTAACTCAGCCCCAGCATTTT
TRBV7-2	NA	TRBJ1-1	TRBD1	CASSSGQSYNTEAFF	TGTGCCAGCAGCTCGGGACAGAGTTATAACACTGAAGCTTTCTTT
TRBV5-5	few	TRBJ1-2	NA	CASSSGLHYGYTF	TGTGCCAGCAGCTCGGGACTGCACTATGGCTACACCTTC
TRBV10-3	NA	TRBJ2-1	NA	CAISRQIEEGNEQFF	TGTGCCATCAGCCGACAGATAGAGGAGGGAAATGAGCAGTTCTTC
TRBV24-1	NA	TRBJ1-5	NA	CATRRDTNQPQHF	TGTGCCACCAGGAGGGACACCAATCAGCCCCAGCATTTT
TRBV4-1	NA	TRBJ1-6	NA	CASSQEGLSPLHF	TGCGCCAGCAGCCAGGAGGGGTTGTCACCCCTCCACTTT
TRBV7-9	few	TRBJ2-1	TRBD1	CASSADLGTGFYNEQFF	TGTGCCAGCAGCGCTGACCTGGGGACAGGGTTCTACAATGAGCAGTTCTTC
TRBV15	NA	TRBJ2-1	NA	CATSSIFQGQGNEQFF	TGTGCCACCAGCAGTATATTTCAGGGCCAGGGGAATGAGCAGTTCTTC
TRBV9	few	TRBJ2-5	TRBD2	CASSVGGTSEETQYF	TGTGCCAGCAGCGTAGGGGGGACTAGCGAAGAGACCCAGTACTTC
TRBV28	NA	TRBJ1-3	NA	CASSPYLERSSGNTIYF	TGTGCCAGCAGCCCATACCTAGAGAGAAGCTCTGGAAACACCATATATTTT
TRBV30	once	TRBJ1-5	TRBD1	CAWSNQGDQPQHF	TGTGCCTGGAGTAACCAGGGGGATCAGCCCCAGCATTTT
TRBV4-1	NA	TRBJ2-7	NA	CASSQEVTSGYEQYF	TGCGCCAGCAGCCAAGAAGTGACTTCGGGCTACGAGCAGTACTTC
TRBV29-1	NA	TRBJ2-7	NA	CSAQDRRAYEQYF	TGCAGCGCCCAGGACAGAAGAGCCTACGAGCAGTACTTC
TRBV14	NA	TRBJ1-6	NA	CASSQDRQYNSPLHF	TGTGCCAGCAGCCAAGATCGACAGTATAATTCACCCCTCCACTTT
TRBV30	NA	TRBJ1-5	NA	CAWSQREDQPQHF	TGTGCCTGGAGTCAAAGGGAGGATCAGCCCCAGCATTTT
TRBV28	few	TRBJ2-1	TRBD2	CASSPLSGRPYNEQFF	TGTGCCAGCAGTCCTCTGAGCGGGAGACCCTACAATGAGCAGTTCTTC
TRBV7-3	NA	TRBJ2-3	TRBD1	CASSQRQGAGTDTQYF	TGTGCCAGCAGCCAACGACAGGGGGCCGGCACAGATACGCAGTATTTT
TRBV28	NA	TRBJ1-1	NA	CASNGRNTEAFF	TGTGCCAGCAACGGGAGGAACACTGAAGCTTTCTTT
TRBV7-9	few	TRBJ2-7	NA	CASSPDSSYEQYF	TGTGCCAGCAGCCCGGACAGCTCCTACGAGCAGTACTTC
TRBV2	NA	TRBJ1-5	NA	CASSEGRGGQPQHF	TGTGCCAGCAGTGAAGGAAGGGGAGGACAGCCCCAGCATTTT
TRBV5-1	NA	TRBJ2-3	TRBD2	CASSSQGGRIPDTQYF	TGCGCCAGCAGCTCCCAGGGCGGGAGAATCCCAGATACGCAGTATTTT
TRBV4-2	NA	TRBJ2-7	NA	CASSQVALRYEQYF	TGTGCCAGCAGCCAAGTCGCGCTCCGCTACGAGCAGTACTTC
TRBV12-5	NA	TRBJ1-5	NA	CASAPPGDQPQHF	TGTGCTAGTGCCCCCCCGGGGGATCAGCCCCAGCATTTT
TRBV6-5	NA	TRBJ1-2	NA	CASAAGANYGYTF	TGTGCCAGCGCGGCGGGAGCTAACTATGGCTACACCTTC
TRBV5-8	NA	TRBJ1-5	TRBD1	CASSSNSRGLNQPQHF	TGTGCCAGCAGCTCAAATTCCAGGGGGCTTAATCAGCCCCAGCATTTT
TRBV9	NA	TRBJ1-4	NA	CASSVGGGSEKLFF	TGTGCCAGCAGCGTAGGGGGTGGGAGTGAAAAACTGTTTTTT
TRBV12-3/TRBV12-4	NA	TRBJ1-1	NA	CASSRQNTEAFF	TGTGCCAGCAGTAGACAGAACACTGAAGCTTTCTTT
TRBV24-1	NA	TRBJ1-4	NA	CATSDPSEKLFF	TGTGCCACCAGTGACCCTAGTGAAAAACTGTTTTTT
TRBV18	NA	TRBJ2-3	NA	CASSLDTPSTDTQYF	TGTGCCAGCTCACTTGACACCCCAAGCACAGATACGCAGTATTTT